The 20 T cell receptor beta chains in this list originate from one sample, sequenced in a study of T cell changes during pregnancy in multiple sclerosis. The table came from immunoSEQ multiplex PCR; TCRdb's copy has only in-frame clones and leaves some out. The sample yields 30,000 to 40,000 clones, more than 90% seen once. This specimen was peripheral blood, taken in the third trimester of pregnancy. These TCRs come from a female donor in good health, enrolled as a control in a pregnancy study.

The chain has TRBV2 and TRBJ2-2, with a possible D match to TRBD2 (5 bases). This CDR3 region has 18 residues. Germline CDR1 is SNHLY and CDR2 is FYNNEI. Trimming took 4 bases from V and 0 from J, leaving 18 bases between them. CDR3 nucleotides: TGTGCCAGCAGTGCCCAGCGGACCGTTAATGCGAACACCGGGGAGCTGTTTTTT. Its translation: CASSAQRTVNANTGELFF.

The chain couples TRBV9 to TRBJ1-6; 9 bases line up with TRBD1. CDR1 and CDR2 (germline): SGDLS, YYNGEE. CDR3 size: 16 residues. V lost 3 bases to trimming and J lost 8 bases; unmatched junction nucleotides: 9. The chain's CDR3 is CASSEGRQGGYSPLHF. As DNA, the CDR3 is TGTGCCAGCAGCGAGGGGAGACAGGGGGGATATTCACCCCTCCACTTT. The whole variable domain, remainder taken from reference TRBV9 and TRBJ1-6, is DSGVTQTPKHLITATGQRVTLRCSPRSGDLSVYWYQQSLDQGLQFLIQYYNGEERAKGNILERFSAQQFPDLHSELNLSSLELGDSALYFCASSEGRQGGYSPLHFGNGTRLTVT.

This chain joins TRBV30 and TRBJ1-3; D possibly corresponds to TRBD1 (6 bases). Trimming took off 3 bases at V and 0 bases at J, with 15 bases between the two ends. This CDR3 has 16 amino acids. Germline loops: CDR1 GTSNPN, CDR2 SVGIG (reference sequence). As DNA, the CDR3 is TGTGCCTGGAGCCCGGACAGTATGAGCTCTGGAAACACCATATATTTT. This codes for CAWSPDSMSSGNTIYF. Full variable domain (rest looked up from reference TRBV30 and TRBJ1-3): SQTIHQWPATLVQPVGSPLSLECTVEGTSNPNLYWYRQAAGRGLQLLFYSVGIGQISSEVPQNLSASRPQDRQFILSSKKLLLSDSGFYLCAWSPDSMSSGNTIYFGEGSWLTVV.

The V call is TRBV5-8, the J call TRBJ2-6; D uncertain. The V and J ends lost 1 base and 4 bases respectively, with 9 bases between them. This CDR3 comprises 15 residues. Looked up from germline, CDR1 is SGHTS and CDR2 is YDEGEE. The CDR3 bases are TGTGCCAGCAGCTTGATACATATGGGGGCCAACGTCCTGACTTTC. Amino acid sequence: CASSLIHMGANVLTF.

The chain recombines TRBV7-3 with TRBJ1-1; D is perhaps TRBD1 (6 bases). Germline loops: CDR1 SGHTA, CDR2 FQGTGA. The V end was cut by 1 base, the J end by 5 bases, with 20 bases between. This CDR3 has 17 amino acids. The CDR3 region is CASSLKGGRGRDTEAFF. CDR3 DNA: TGTGCCAGCAGCTTAAAGGGGGGGCGAGGGCGTGATACTGAAGCTTTCTTT.

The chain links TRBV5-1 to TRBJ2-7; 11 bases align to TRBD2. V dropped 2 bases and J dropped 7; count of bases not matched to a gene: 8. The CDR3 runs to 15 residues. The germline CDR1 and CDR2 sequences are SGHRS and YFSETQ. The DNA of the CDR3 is TGCGCCAGCAGCTTATCCCCGGGACTAGCGGTAGAGCAGTACTTC. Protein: CASSLSPGLAVEQYF. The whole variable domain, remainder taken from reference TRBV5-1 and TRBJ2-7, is KAGVTQTPRYLIKTRGQQVTLSCSPISGHRSVSWYQQTPGQGLQFLFEYFSETQRNKGNFPGRFSGRQFSNSRSEMNVSTLELGDSALYLCASSLSPGLAVEQYFGPGTRLTVT.

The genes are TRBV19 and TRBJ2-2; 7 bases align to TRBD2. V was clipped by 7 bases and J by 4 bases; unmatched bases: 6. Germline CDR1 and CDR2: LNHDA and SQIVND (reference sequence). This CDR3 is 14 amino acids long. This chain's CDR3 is CASKSGALTGELFF. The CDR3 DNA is TGTGCCAGTAAAAGCGGGGCCCTCACCGGGGAGCTGTTTTTT.

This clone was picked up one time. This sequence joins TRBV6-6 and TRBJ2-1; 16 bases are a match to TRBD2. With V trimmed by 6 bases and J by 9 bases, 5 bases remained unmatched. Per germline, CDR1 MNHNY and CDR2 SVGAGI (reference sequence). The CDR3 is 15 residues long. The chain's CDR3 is CASRRGLAGGGEQFF. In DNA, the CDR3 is TGTGCCAGCAGGCGGGGACTAGCGGGGGGGGGTGAGCAGTTCTTC.

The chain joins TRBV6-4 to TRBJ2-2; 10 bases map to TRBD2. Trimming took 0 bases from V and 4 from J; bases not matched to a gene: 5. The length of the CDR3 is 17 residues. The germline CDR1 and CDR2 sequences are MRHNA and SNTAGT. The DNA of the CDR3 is TGTGCCAGCAGTGACTCGAGCGGGAGGGCCCGCACCGGGGAGCTGTTTTTT. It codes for CASSDSSGRARTGELFF.

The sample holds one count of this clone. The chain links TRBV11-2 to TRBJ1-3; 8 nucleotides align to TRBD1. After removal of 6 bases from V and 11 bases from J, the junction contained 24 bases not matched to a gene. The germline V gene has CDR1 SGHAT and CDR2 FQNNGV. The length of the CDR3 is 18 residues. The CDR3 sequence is CASSPFIWDRTSNGSIYF. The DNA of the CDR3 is TGTGCCAGCAGTCCTTTTATCTGGGACAGGACATCGAACGGGTCCATATATTTT. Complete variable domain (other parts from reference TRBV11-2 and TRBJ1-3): EAGVAQSPRYKIIEKRQSVAFWCNPISGHATLYWYQQILGQGPKLLIQFQNNGVVDDSQLPKDRFSAERLKGVDSTLKIQPAKLEDSAVYLCASSPFIWDRTSNGSIYFGEGSWLTVV.

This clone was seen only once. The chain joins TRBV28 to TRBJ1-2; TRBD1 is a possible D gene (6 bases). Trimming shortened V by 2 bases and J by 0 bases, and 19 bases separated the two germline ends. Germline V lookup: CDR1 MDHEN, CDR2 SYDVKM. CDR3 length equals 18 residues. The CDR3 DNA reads TGTGCCAGCAGTTTACATCACCTAGACAGGAGAGCTAACTATGGCTACACCTTC. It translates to CASSLHHLDRRANYGYTF.

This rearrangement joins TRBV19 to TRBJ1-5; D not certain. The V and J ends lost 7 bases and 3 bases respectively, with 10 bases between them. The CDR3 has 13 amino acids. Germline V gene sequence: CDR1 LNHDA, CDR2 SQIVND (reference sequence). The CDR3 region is CASTGDFNQPQHF. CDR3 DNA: TGTGCCAGTACCGGGGATTTCAATCAGCCCCAGCATTTT.

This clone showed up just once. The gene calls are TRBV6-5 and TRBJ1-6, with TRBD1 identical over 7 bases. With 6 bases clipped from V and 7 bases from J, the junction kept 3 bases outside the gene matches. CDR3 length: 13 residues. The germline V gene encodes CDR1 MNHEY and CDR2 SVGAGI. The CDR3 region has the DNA TGTGCCAGCAGGCGGGACAGAAATTCACCCCTCCACTTT. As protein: CASRRDRNSPLHF.

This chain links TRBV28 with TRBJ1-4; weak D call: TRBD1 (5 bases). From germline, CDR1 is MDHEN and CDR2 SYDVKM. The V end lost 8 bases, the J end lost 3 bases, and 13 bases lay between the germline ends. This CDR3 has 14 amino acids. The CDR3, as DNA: TGTGCCAGCCAGGGTTCGCAATCTAATGAAAAACTGTTTTTT. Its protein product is CASQGSQSNEKLFF.

CDR3 sequence (DNA): TGTGCCAGCAGCCCCACTAGCGGTAGAGAGCAGTACTTC. This translates into CASSPTSGREQYF. The chain links TRBV4-2 to TRBJ2-7; 8 nucleotides agree with TRBD2. There are 13 residues in the CDR3. V lost 4 bases, J lost 7 bases, and 6 bases stayed unmatched. Germline assignment: CDR1 LGHNA and CDR2 YNFKEQ.

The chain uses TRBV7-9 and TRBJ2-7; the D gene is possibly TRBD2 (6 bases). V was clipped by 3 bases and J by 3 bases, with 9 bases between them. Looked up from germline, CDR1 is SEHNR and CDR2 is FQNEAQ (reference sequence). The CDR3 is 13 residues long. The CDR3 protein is CASSLASDYEQYF. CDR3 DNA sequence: TGTGCCAGCAGCTTGGCTAGCGACTACGAGCAGTACTTC.

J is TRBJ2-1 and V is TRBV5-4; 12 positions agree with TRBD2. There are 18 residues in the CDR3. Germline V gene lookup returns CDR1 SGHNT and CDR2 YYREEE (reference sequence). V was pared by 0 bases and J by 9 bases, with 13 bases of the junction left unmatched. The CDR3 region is CASSLVGRLAGVWGEQFF. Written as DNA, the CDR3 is TGTGCCAGCAGCTTGGTAGGTCGACTAGCGGGGGTTTGGGGTGAGCAGTTCTTC.

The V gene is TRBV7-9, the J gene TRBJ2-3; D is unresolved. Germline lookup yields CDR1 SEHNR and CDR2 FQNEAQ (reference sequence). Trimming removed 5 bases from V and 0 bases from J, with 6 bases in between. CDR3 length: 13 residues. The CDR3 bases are TGTGCCAGCAGCCTCTCTAGCACAGATACGCAGTATTTT. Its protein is CASSLSSTDTQYF.

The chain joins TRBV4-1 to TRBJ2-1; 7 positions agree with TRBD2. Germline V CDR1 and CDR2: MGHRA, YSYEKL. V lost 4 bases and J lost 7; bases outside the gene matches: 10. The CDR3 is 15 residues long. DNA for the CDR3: TGCGCCAGCAGCCGGGGGACTACCCCACCGAATGAGCAGTTCTTC. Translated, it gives CASSRGTTPPNEQFF.

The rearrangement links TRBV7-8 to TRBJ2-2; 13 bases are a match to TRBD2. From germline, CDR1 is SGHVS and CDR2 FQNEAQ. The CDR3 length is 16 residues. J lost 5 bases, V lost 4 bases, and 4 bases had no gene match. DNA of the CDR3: TGTGCCAGCAGCTCCGGACTAGCGGGAGATACCGGGGAGCTGTTTTTT. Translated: CASSSGLAGDTGELFF.